The subject of this entry is one TCR beta chain. This sample is part of a study of blood T cell repertoires in COVID-19. Study members were between about 18 and 89 years old and lived in 24 US regions. The method was immunoSEQ multiplex PCR; TCRdb's version includes in-frame clones alone and lacks a portion of them. This sample has approximately 100,000 clones, with 80% to 90% found just once. This CDR3 comprises 14 residues. Trimming at V came to 5 bases and at J to 4 bases, leaving 6 bases not matched to a gene. Germline V gene sequence: CDR1 MNHEY, CDR2 SVGAGI. This chain uses TRBV6-5 with TRBJ1-1; 8 bases map to TRBD1. The sample consisted of PBMCs or T cells enriched from blood (not recorded which). The source is a woman aged 45-65 years who had recovered from COVID-19. CDR3 sequence: CASSPIQGGTEAFF. The DNA of the CDR3 is TGTGCCAGCAGTCCGATACAGGGGGGCACTGAAGCTTTCTTT.